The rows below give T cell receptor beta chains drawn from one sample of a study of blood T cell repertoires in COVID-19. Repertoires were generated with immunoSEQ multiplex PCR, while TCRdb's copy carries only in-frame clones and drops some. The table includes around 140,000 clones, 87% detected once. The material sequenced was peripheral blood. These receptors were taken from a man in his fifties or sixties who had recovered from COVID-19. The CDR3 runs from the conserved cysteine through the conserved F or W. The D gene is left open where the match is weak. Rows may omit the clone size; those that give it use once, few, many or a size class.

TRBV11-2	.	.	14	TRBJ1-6	TGTGCCAGCAGCTTAGATTTCCCAGGCGAGCTCCTCCACTTT	CASSLDFPGELLHF
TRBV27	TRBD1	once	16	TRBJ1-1	TGTGCCAGCAGTTTCTACTCGACAGGGCTGAACACTGAAGCTTTCTTT	CASSFYSTGLNTEAFF
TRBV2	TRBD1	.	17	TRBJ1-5	TGTGCCAGCAGTGAAGCTAAAAGGACAGGGGTCGATCAGCCCCAGCATTTT	CASSEAKRTGVDQPQHF
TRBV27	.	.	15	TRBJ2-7	TGTGCCACCGCCACGACAGGCACGAGCTCCTACGAGCAGTACTTC	CATATTGTSSYEQYF
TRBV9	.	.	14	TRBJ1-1	TGTGCCAGCAGCGTAGACAGGGTGAACACTGAAGCTTTCTTT	CASSVDRVNTEAFF
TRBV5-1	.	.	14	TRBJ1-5	TGCGCCAGCAGCGCCGGGAATAGCAATCAGCCCCAGCATTTT	CASSAGNSNQPQHF
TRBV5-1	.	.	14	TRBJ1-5	TGCGCCAGCAGCTTGGACGGTAGCAATCAGCCCCAGCATTTT	CASSLDGSNQPQHF
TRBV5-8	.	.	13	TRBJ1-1	TGTGCCAGCAGCTTAGACAAGAACACTGAAGCTTTCTTT	CASSLDKNTEAFF
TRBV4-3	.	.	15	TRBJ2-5	TGCGCCAGCAGCCAAGATCTTGTGAGCCAAGAGACCCAGTACTTC	CASSQDLVSQETQYF
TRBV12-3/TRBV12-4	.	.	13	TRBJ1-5	TGTGCCAGCAGTTTAGATGATGGCCAGCCCCAGCATTTT	CASSLDDGQPQHF
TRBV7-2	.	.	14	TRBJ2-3	TGTGCCAGCAGCTTAGAAGGGGCTGGAGATACGCAGTATTTT	CASSLEGAGDTQYF
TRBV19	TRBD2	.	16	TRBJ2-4	TGTGCCAGTAGCTGGGGGGGTCCGGGGACCAAAAACATTCAGTACTTC	CASSWGGPGTKNIQYF
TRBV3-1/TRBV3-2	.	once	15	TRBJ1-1	TGTGCCAGCAGCCAAGCCCCACTCCTGAACACTGAAGCTTTCTTT	CASSQAPLLNTEAFF
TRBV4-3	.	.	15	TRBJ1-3	TGCGCCAGCAGCCAAGAGAACAGCCTTGGAAACACCATATATTTT	CASSQENSLGNTIYF
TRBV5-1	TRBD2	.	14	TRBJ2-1	TGCGCCAGCCATAGCGGGGGAAATTACAATGAGCAGTTCTTC	CASHSGGNYNEQFF
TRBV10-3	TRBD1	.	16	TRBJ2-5	TGTGCCATCAGTGCCCCTGGGACAGGGGGGACAGAGACCCAGTACTTC	CAISAPGTGGTETQYF
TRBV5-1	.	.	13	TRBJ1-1	TGCGCCAGCAGCTCGGACGGGGACACTGAAGCTTTCTTT	CASSSDGDTEAFF
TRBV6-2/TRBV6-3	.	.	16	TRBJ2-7	TGTGCCAGCAGCCGTAATATTTACAGGGTTGCCTACGAGCAGTACTTC	CASSRNIYRVAYEQYF
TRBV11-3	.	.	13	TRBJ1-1	TGTGCCAGCAGCTACAGACAGGAAACTGAAGCTTTCTTT	CASSYRQETEAFF
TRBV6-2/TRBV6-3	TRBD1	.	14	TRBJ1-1	TGTGCCAGCAGTCTCCCGGGACAGCTCTTTGAAGCTTTCTTT	CASSLPGQLFEAFF
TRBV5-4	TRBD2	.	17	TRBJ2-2	TGTGCCAGCAGCTTGCAAAGCGGGGGGTCGAACACCGGGGAGCTGTTTTTT	CASSLQSGGSNTGELFF
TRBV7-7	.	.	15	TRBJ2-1	TGTGCTAGCAGCCCTGGGACTCCACTTAGGCATGAGCAGTTCTTC	CASSPGTPLRHEQFF
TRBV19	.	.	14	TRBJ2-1	TGTGCCAGTAGTACTTTCGGGACCTACAATGAGCAGTTCTTC	CASSTFGTYNEQFF
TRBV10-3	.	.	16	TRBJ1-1	TGTGCCATCAGTGAGACGGGAGGGGTGGATAGCACTGAAGCTTTCTTT	CAISETGGVDSTEAFF
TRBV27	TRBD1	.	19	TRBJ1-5	TGTGCCAGCAGTTTATCGGGGGCGGGACAGGGGGCCAGCAATCAGCCCCAGCATTTT	CASSLSGAGQGASNQPQHF
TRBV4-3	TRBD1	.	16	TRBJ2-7	TGCGCCAGCAGCCAAGATAGGGGACAGGGGGCTTACGAGCAGTACTTC	CASSQDRGQGAYEQYF
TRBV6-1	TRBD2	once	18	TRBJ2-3	TGTGCCAGCAGTGGACTAGCGGGGGGGCCTTGGGTTATGGATACGCAGTATTTT	CASSGLAGGPWVMDTQYF
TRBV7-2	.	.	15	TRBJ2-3	TGTGCCAGCACCCCCCGTCGGGGTTTGGCAGATACGCAGTATTTT	CASTPRRGLADTQYF
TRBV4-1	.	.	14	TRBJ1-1	TGCGCCAGCAGCTCGACCGACAGGAACACTGAAGCTTTCTTT	CASSSTDRNTEAFF
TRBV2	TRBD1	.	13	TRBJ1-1	TGTGCCAGCGGCGGACAGGGCGGCACTGAAGCTTTCTTT	CASGGQGGTEAFF
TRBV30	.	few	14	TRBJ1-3	TGTGCCTGGACGTCCTCCGGGGGTGGAAACACCATATATTTT	CAWTSSGGGNTIYF
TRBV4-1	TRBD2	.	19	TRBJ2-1	TGCGCCAGCAGCCACCTTGGGACTAGCGGGGGGGGAACCTACAATGAGCAGTTCTTC	CASSHLGTSGGGTYNEQFF
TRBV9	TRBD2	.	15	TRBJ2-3	TGTGCCAGCAGCGTAGTGGCGGGGGAAGCGTATACGCAGTATTTT	CASSVVAGEAYTQYF
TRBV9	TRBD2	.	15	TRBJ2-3	TGTGCCAGCAGCGTAGGTAGCGGGGGAGCAGATACGCAGTATTTT	CASSVGSGGADTQYF
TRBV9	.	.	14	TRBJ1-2	TGTGCCAGCAGCGCCCGGACAGACCTCTATGGCTACACCTTC	CASSARTDLYGYTF
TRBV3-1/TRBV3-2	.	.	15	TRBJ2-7	TGTGCCAGCAGCCAATTCAGGGGAAACTCCTACGAGCAGTACTTC	CASSQFRGNSYEQYF
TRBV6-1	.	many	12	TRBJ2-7	TGTGCCAGCAGTGACAGTTCCTACGAGCAGTACTTC	CASSDSSYEQYF
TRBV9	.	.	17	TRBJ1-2	TGTGCCAGCAGCTCAAGGGGAACGGACAGTCGAGGGTATGGCTACACCTTC	CASSSRGTDSRGYGYTF
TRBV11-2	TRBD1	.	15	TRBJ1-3	TGTGCCAGCAGCTTGGACAGGGCCTCTGGAAACACCATATATTTT	CASSLDRASGNTIYF
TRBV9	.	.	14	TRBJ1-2	TGTGCCAGCAGCCCGCCCGAGGGCTTCTATGGCTACACCTTC	CASSPPEGFYGYTF
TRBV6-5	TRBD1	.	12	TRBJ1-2	TGTGCCAACCGGGACAGAAACTATGGCTACACCTTC	CANRDRNYGYTF
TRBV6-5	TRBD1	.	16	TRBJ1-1	TGTGCCAGCAGTTACCAGATACAGGGGGTGAACACTGAAGCTTTCTTT	CASSYQIQGVNTEAFF
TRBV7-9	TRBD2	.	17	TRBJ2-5	TGTGCCAGCAGCCCCTACTCCCTAGCGGGGGGCCGGGAGACCCAGTACTTC	CASSPYSLAGGRETQYF